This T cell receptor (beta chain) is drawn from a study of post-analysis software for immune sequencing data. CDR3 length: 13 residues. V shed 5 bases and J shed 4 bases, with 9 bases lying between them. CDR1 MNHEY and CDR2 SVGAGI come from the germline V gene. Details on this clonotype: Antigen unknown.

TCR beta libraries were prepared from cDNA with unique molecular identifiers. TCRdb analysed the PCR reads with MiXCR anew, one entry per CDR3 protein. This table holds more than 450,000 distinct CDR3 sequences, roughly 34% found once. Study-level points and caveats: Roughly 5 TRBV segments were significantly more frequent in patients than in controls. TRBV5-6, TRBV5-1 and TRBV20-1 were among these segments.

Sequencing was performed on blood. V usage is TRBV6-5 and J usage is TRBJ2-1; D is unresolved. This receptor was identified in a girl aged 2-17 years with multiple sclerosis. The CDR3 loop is CASSIIRYNEQFF. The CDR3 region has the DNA TGTGCCAGCAGTATAATCAGGTACAATGAGCAGTTCTTC.